This TCR beta chain is from a study of T cells in women clearing cervical HPV infection (dated by TCRdb to between 2018 and 2020). Regarding the research as a whole: The cases were around 23 women with histologically confirmed HPV16-related CIN3 or worse, and 2 of those women had invasive cancers. The 20 to 25 controls were women who cleared a single incident HPV16 infection within 12 months without developing precancer or cancer. Blood from cases was collected at the visit where the lesion was first found, while blood from controls was collected once the infection could no longer be detected. Among cases, blood sampling occurred a median of around 160 days after lesion detection, with an interquartile range of about 80 to 230 days. Since HLA typing was available for only a few women, HLA type could not be ruled out as a confounder. This exploratory proof-of-principle case-control study, nested within the Guanacaste HPV Natural History Study in Costa Rica, compared TCR repertoires among women with different cervical HPV16 outcomes. Cases and controls were matched on age within five years and on year of sample collection. Median age was about 35 years in cases versus approximately 37 in controls, and baseline characteristics did not differ significantly. In the parent cohort, roughly 9,700 women aged 18 or older were enrolled in Guanacaste, Costa Rica, during about 1993 to 1995 and then followed for under 9 years. Quality controls consisted of five blinded duplicates per group, for a total of about 60 samples made up of some 50 participants and around ten replicates. The paper as a whole reports these results and caveats: Because of the cross-sectional design, the study could not determine whether the associations came before infection or resulted from infection, and neither effector/memory subsets nor HPV-specific T cells were isolated. CIN3+ cases had significantly higher TCR repertoire richness than controls across sequencing depths, but evenness did not differ between the groups. TRBV6-7 relative abundance was lower in cases than in controls (roughly 0.12% versus 0.17%; Bonferroni P = 0.0008). T-cell numbers per sample were unknown, so richness differences could reflect varying T-cell content rather than repertoire biology. Random forest classifiers that combined richness and V gene abundances separated cases from controls with an estimated AUC of approximately 0.78.

To note about this clone: There is no known antigen for this receptor. The read finishes 3 residues shy of the CDR3 end, and the germline J gene is used to complete it.

Every participant had a single incident cervical HPV16 infection, and prevalent HPV16 infections were excluded. Cervical HPV DNA was detected with MY09/MY11 PCR, and genotyping was done with dot-blot hybridization. Roughly 16 mL of heparinized blood were centrifuged, and the buffy coat was split into aliquots, frozen at -30 degrees C, and then kept at -80 degrees C. Genomic DNA was extracted from buffy coat specimens using QIAGEN kits. TCR beta CDR3 regions were amplified by multiplex PCR from an average of roughly 1.1 ug genomic DNA per sample using the immunoSEQ assay. Primer bias was corrected in the assay by using a complete synthetic TCR repertoire to establish an amplification baseline. Amplicons were sequenced on the Illumina platform. As for how the authors treated the data: Sequences were error-corrected by clustering with frequency ratios and a modified nearest-neighbor algorithm and were then analyzed in the immunoSEQ Analyzer with IMGT gene definitions. At each rarefaction depth, TCR richness and evenness were averaged across 20 rarefaction repeats, and samples with fewer sequences than that depth were excluded. Wilcoxon rank sum tests with FDR correction were used to compare V, D and J gene relative abundances between the groups. For the blinded duplicates, the intraclass correlation was 95.6% for TCR richness and averaged approximately 76% across 66 gene segments. TCRdb took this table from immuneACCESS and kept in-frame rearrangements with V and J called. Such tables lack part of the clones; where checked against another copy, unresolved V genes explain under half of the gap, and the rest is unexplained. Clonal size and the V and J genes are those of that table, whereas D and trimming came from the DNA. The sample's own table lists 30,000 to 40,000 clones. The top ten constitute less than 9% of the sample.

The CDR3 covers 15 residues, taking in both the cysteine and the phenylalanine. Of the CDR3's DNA, 36 bases were read; they are in frame from base 1. From V the trimming removes 0 bases and from J it removes 7 bases, while the gene matches leave 3 bases of the junction unaccounted for. The rearrangement combines TRBV12-3 or TRBV12-4 with TRBJ1-3; a stretch of 10 junction bases matches TRBD1. Material for sequencing was blood buffy coat. The sequence came from a woman between 18 and 70 years old with a cervical HPV16 infection that either progressed to CIN3+ or cleared (not recorded which). The part of the CDR3 DNA that was read is TGTGCCAGCAGTTTAGCGGGACAGGGGAGGAACACC. Protein translation: CASSLAGQGRNT. The whole CDR3 protein reads CASSLAGQGRNTIYF.